A selection of T cell receptor beta chains follows, all from one sample in a study of post-analysis software for immune sequencing data. TCRdb reprocessed the PCR reads with MiXCR, giving one entry per CDR3 protein. The table shows about 620,000 distinct CDR3 sequences, with about 40% occurring only once. The sample taken for sequencing was blood. The receptors originated from a girl aged 5 to 17 with multiple sclerosis. Each CDR3 is given with its conserved first and last residue. Each record gives: V gene, D gene, J gene, clone size, CDR3 length, CDR3 DNA, CDR3 protein. The D gene is left open where the match is weak. Some rows mark clone size as missing; the rest say once, few, many or name a class of expanded clone.

TRBV12-3/TRBV12-4,TRBD1,TRBJ2-7,few,14,TGTGCCAGCAGCCGGGGACAGGGCATATACGAGCAGTACTTC,CASSRGQGIYEQYF
TRBV20-1,.,TRBJ1-2,.,13,TGCAGTGCTAACCCAGGCTCTCTCTATGGCTACACCTTC,CSANPGSLYGYTF
TRBV6-6,TRBD2,TRBJ2-1,few,15,TGTGCCAGCACTTTGACTAGCGGGAGATTACATGAGCAGTTCTTC,CASTLTSGRLHEQFF
TRBV5-6,.,TRBJ2-5,.,16,TGTGCCAGCAGCTCCCTCACCCGGGGCCTAGGGGAGACCCAGTACTTC,CASSSLTRGLGETQYF
TRBV29-1,TRBD1,TRBJ1-2,few,16,TGCAGCGTTGTCTTCGGACAGGGAGGGGCTAACTATGGCTACACCTTC,CSVVFGQGGANYGYTF
TRBV5-4,TRBD1,TRBJ2-7,.,20,TGTGCCAGCAGCGCCCTAAGGGGGGACTCCGGGACAGGGGGCCACTACGAGCAGTACTTC,CASSALRGDSGTGGHYEQYF
TRBV3-1,TRBD2,TRBJ2-3,few,18,TGTGCCAGCAGCCAAGAGATCCTAGCGGGAGACCGCACAGATACGCAGTATTTT,CASSQEILAGDRTDTQYF
TRBV19,TRBD2,TRBJ2-5,.,16,TGTGCCAGTAGTTTTCGCGGGGGGGCTCGTCAAGAGACCCAGTACTTC,CASSFRGGARQETQYF
TRBV4-2,TRBD2,TRBJ2-1,few,15,TGTGCCAGCAGCCAAGAAGGACTAGTAACGGATGAGCAGTTCTTC,CASSQEGLVTDEQFF
TRBV15,TRBD1,TRBJ1-2,.,15,TGTGCCACCAGCAGAGGAGGCAGGGGGGCCTATGGCTACACCTTC,CATSRGGRGAYGYTF
TRBV5-1,.,TRBJ2-6,few,10,TGCGCCAGCAGGGGCAACGTCCTGACTTTC,CASRGNVLTF
TRBV12-3/TRBV12-4,TRBD1,TRBJ1-4,.,14,TGTGCCAGCAGCCCCAGGGGGGGTAATGAAAAACTGTTTTTT,CASSPRGGNEKLFF
TRBV29-1,.,TRBJ2-7,.,12,TGCAGCGTTGACAACGGGAACTACGAGCAGTACTTC,CSVDNGNYEQYF
TRBV29-1,.,TRBJ2-5,.,13,TGCAGCGTTGGCCACCGACAGCTCGAGACCCAGTACTTC,CSVGHRQLETQYF
TRBV4-1,.,TRBJ2-7,few,13,TGCGCCAGCAGCCTGTCAGGTGCCCACGAGCAGTACTTC,CASSLSGAHEQYF
TRBV30,.,TRBJ2-3,few,15,TGTGCCTGGAGTCATTCCCATCCTAGCACAGATACGCAGTATTTT,CAWSHSHPSTDTQYF
TRBV7-9,.,TRBJ2-3,.,13,TGTGCCAGCAGCTCCATATCCCCAGATACGCAGTATTTT,CASSSISPDTQYF
TRBV5-1,.,TRBJ1-1,.,15,TGCGCCAGCAGCTTCCTGTCCCCTCCGGACACTGAAGCTTTCTTT,CASSFLSPPDTEAFF
TRBV4-1,TRBD1,TRBJ1-1,.,17,TGCGCCAGCAGCCAACGACAGGGGAGGGGTCGGAACACTGAAGCTTTCTTT,CASSQRQGRGRNTEAFF
TRBV7-3,TRBD2,TRBJ2-3,.,15,TGTGCCAGCAGCCCCGGGGGGGCAGTTGGAGATACGCAGTATTTT,CASSPGGAVGDTQYF
TRBV7-9,.,TRBJ2-7,.,14,TGTGCCAGCAGCGACCCAGGTATCTCCTACGAGCAGTACTTC,CASSDPGISYEQYF
TRBV6-1,TRBD1,TRBJ2-6,few,18,TGTGCCAGCAGTGTTTACAGGGGGGCGCAGTCTGGGGCCAACGTCCTGACTTTC,CASSVYRGAQSGANVLTF
TRBV25-1,.,TRBJ2-6,.,17,TGTGCCAGCCCTCTGGGGAGGTTATACCCTGGGGCCAACGTCCTGACTTTC,CASPLGRLYPGANVLTF
TRBV20-1,.,TRBJ2-3,.,14,TGCAGTGCTAGAAGCCGGGGTAGCACAGATACGCAGTATTTT,CSARSRGSTDTQYF
TRBV24-1,.,TRBJ2-2,few,14,TGTGCCACCAGCTTGGGCATGAACGCCGGGGAGCTGTTTTTT,CATSLGMNAGELFF
TRBV20-1,TRBD2,TRBJ2-2,.,17,TGCAGTGCTAGATACACCGGGACTAGTTCCGCAGCCGGGGAGCTGTTTTTT,CSARYTGTSSAAGELFF
TRBV12-3/TRBV12-4,TRBD1,TRBJ2-1,.,14,TGTGCCAGCAGTTGGACAGGGAACTACAATGAGCAGTTCTTC,CASSWTGNYNEQFF
TRBV7-9,TRBD2,TRBJ2-3,.,16,TGTGCCAGCAGCTTATCCCTAGTCACTAGCGCAGATACGCAGTATTTT,CASSLSLVTSADTQYF
TRBV10-3,.,TRBJ2-5,.,11,TGTGCCATCAGCCCCAACGGGACCCAGTACTTC,CAISPNGTQYF
TRBV11-2,TRBD2,TRBJ2-7,few,14,TGTGCCAGCAGCTGGGGCGGGAGACTCTACGAGCAGTACTTC,CASSWGGRLYEQYF
TRBV6-6,.,TRBJ1-5,.,12,TGTGCCAGCAGTCAGGACAGTTTCAGCCAGCATTTT,CASSQDSFSQHF
TRBV5-1,.,TRBJ2-7,.,13,TGCGCCAGCAAGAGACCCCCAACCTACGAGCAGTACTTC,CASKRPPTYEQYF
TRBV5-1,TRBD1,TRBJ1-2,.,16,TGCGCCAGCAGCCCATCAGGGACAGGGAGGAACTATGGCTACACCTTC,CASSPSGTGRNYGYTF
TRBV11-2,.,TRBJ1-1,.,13,TGTGCCAGCAGCTTGCATACAGGGTATCCGGCTTTCTTT,CASSLHTGYPAFF
TRBV7-6,TRBD1,TRBJ2-1,few,14,TGTGCCAGCAGCTTGGGGGACAGATACAATGAGCAGTTCTTC,CASSLGDRYNEQFF
TRBV12-3/TRBV12-4,.,TRBJ2-1,.,16,TGTGCCAGCAGTCCTTGGGAGACAGTGCGGGGAAATGAGCAGTTCTTC,CASSPWETVRGNEQFF
TRBV10-3,.,TRBJ2-5,.,17,TGTGCCATCAGTGAGTCCTTAGGGAGCGCGAAGCGGGAGACCCAGTACTTC,CAISESLGSAKRETQYF
TRBV7-2,TRBD2,TRBJ2-5,.,13,TGTGCCAGCAGACTAGCGGGAGAAGAGACCCAGTACTTC,CASRLAGEETQYF
TRBV5-6,TRBD2,TRBJ2-7,.,16,TGTGCCAGCAGCTTGGAGGGAGGACTAGTCGTATACGAGCAGTACTTC,CASSLEGGLVVYEQYF
TRBV7-8,.,TRBJ2-5,.,15,TGTGCCAGCAGCCTCATGGGACGGCCGCAAGAGACCCAGTACTTC,CASSLMGRPQETQYF
TRBV5-4,TRBD2,TRBJ2-1,.,18,TGTGCCAGCAGCTTGGGACAGGCGGGGGGGCGATCCTACAATGAGCAGTTCTTC,CASSLGQAGGRSYNEQFF
TRBV7-9,.,TRBJ2-1,.,14,TGTGCCAGTTGGGGGATACCCTCCTACAATGAGCAGTTCTTC,CASWGIPSYNEQFF
TRBV20-1,.,TRBJ1-2,few,15,TGCAGTGCTAGAGAGTGGGAAAGGACTAACTATGGCTACACCTTC,CSAREWERTNYGYTF
TRBV5-1,TRBD2,TRBJ2-1,.,17,TGCGCCAGCAGCTCGGGACTAGCGTCCTACTTCTACAATGAGCAGTTCTTC,CASSSGLASYFYNEQFF
TRBV28,.,TRBJ2-3,.,15,TGTGCCAGCAGTTCAAGGGGTCGGGGCACAGATACGCAGTATTTT,CASSSRGRGTDTQYF
TRBV12-3/TRBV12-4,TRBD2,TRBJ2-1,.,15,TGTGCCAGCACTCCGGATGGCGGGAGTAAGGGTGAGCAGTTCTTC,CASTPDGGSKGEQFF
TRBV11-3,TRBD1,TRBJ1-2,.,17,TGTGCCAGCAGCCTAGATCAGGGGACAGGGATCCGCCGGGGCTACACCTTC,CASSLDQGTGIRRGYTF
TRBV5-1,.,TRBJ2-7,few,13,TGCGCCAGCAGCTTGCGCGGGAACTACGAGCAGTACTTC,CASSLRGNYEQYF
TRBV10-1,.,TRBJ2-7,.,13,TGCGCCAGCAGTGAGTCCGGCACTCCCGAGCAGTACTTC,CASSESGTPEQYF